This T cell receptor (beta chain) was found in a study of blood T cell repertoires in COVID-19. Study-wide context: Italy, Spain and the United States were the sources of the convalescent and acute COVID-19 samples.

Two negative PCRs, clearance, or symptom resolution were required of recovered Cohort 3 donors. CDR1 SGHNT and CDR2 YYREEE come from the germline V gene (reference sequence). CDR3 length equals 16 residues. Trimming took 3 bases from V and 0 from J, leaving 13 bases between them. As processed by the authors: Reference gene primer amplification in the assay estimated nucleated cell counts. Assay: immunoSEQ multiplex PCR; the TCRdb copy retains only in-frame clones and omits some. The DNA was the basis for D and trimming; V, J and clone size are from that table. Among around 360,000 clones listed, about 90% were seen once.

Material for sequencing was PBMCs or T cells enriched from blood (not recorded which). V gene TRBV5-4 combines with J gene TRBJ2-1, with D perhaps matching TRBD2 (6 bases). The origin of this receptor is a woman aged 25-40 years who had recovered from COVID-19. The CDR3 is CASSSIAEYSYNEQFF. The CDR3 region has the DNA TGTGCCAGCAGCTCCATAGCGGAATACTCCTACAATGAGCAGTTCTTC.